What follows is one TCR beta chain and its context. Trimming removed 5 bases from V and 2 bases from J, with 12 bases in between. The CDR3 contains 14 residues. The V gene's germline CDR1 is SEHNR and CDR2 FQNEAQ (reference sequence). This record belongs to a study of blood T cell repertoires in COVID-19. About the research overall: Material from acute and convalescent COVID-19 was sourced from the United States, Italy and Spain. Sample material is recorded as cDNA or gDNA derived from T cells, B-cell-depleted T cells, or PBMCs.

Under the authors' procedure: Cell counts per sample came from amplifying reference gene primers. Using immunoSEQ multiplex PCR, the repertoire was profiled, and TCRdb retains in-frame clones only, with some absent. The V and J calls and clone size come from that table; D and trimming were worked out from the DNA. Of around 250,000 clones listed, roughly 85% are singletons. This TCR derives from a woman aged 18-35 years with acute or convalescent COVID-19. Sequenced material: peripheral blood. The V call is TRBV7-9, the J call TRBJ1-1, with D unclear. CDR3 sequence reads: CASSPGGLNTEAFF. CDR3 bases: TGTGCCAGCAGCCCAGGAGGGCTAAACACTGAAGCTTTCTTT.